Presented here are 29 T cell receptor beta chains from one specimen sequenced in a study of regulatory T cells in long-lasting Graves disease. Sample time point: persistent/refractory GD, antithyroid drugs over 5 years with positive TRAb. PBMC-extracted RNA yielded the TCR library. Researchers made TCR beta libraries by using iRepertoire HTBI primers and running Arm-PCR on CDR3 regions. TCRdb called the multiplex PCR reads again in MiXCR, with one record for every CDR3 protein. Among fewer than 400,000 distinct CDR3 sequences listed, about 20% were seen once. The source material was peripheral blood mononuclear cells (PBMCs), sampled when the disease was refractory, from a patient treated with antithyroid drugs. These receptors were taken from a female donor with Graves disease.

This clonotype occurred many times. The rearrangement joins TRBV6-5 to TRBJ2-5, with TRBD1 matching over 7 bases. Germline V gene data show CDR1 as MNHEY and CDR2 as SVGAGI. The CDR3 extends over 14 amino acids. Germline trimming cut 2 bases from V and 5 bases from J; bases unmatched to any gene: 5. DNA of the CDR3: TGTGCCAGCAGTTACCTAACAGGGGTGGAGACCCAGTACTTC. It encodes CASSYLTGVETQYF.

The V call is TRBV19, the J call TRBJ1-1; D call uncertain. Germline-derived CDR1 and CDR2 are LNHDA and SQIVND (reference sequence). Trimming left V 7 bases short and J 2 bases short, with 11 bases between. The CDR3 has 13 amino acids. The CDR3 DNA reads TGTGCCAGTACTCGGGTGGGAAACACTGAAGCTTTCTTT. Translation gives CASTRVGNTEAFF.

This clonotype has more than one count but fewer than ten. The V gene is TRBV6-1, the J gene TRBJ1-5; 10 bases are shared with TRBD1. Germline lookup yields CDR1 MNHNS and CDR2 SASEGT. V trimming: 6 bases; J trimming: 2 bases; junction bases outside the gene matches: 4. The CDR3 length is 15 residues. CDR3 nucleotides: TGTGCCAGCAGATCGGGGACAGGGGGCAATCAGCCCCAGCATTTT. It translates to CASRSGTGGNQPQHF.

This clonotype was seen at least ten times. J is TRBJ1-4 and V is TRBV2; TRBD1 is a possible D gene (5 bases). Trimming took off 6 bases at V and 7 bases at J, with 12 bases between the two ends. The length of the CDR3 is 13 residues. Germline CDR1 SNHLY, CDR2 FYNNEI. The CDR3 sequence: CASRRAGREKLFF. The DNA of the CDR3 is TGTGCCAGCAGACGGGCAGGGCGTGAAAAACTGTTTTTT.

The chain has TRBV20-1 and TRBJ2-3; D gene ambiguous. CDR3 length: 15 amino acids. V gave up 6 bases and J gave up 2 bases, with 18 bases separating them. Per the germline V gene, CDR1 is DFQATT and CDR2 is SNEGSKA (reference sequence). CDR3 protein: CSASSETPPTDTQYF. The CDR3 DNA reads as TGCAGTGCGAGTTCCGAGACTCCCCCCACAGATACGCAGTATTTT.

This clonotype was detected a few times. The V and J genes are TRBV20-1 and TRBJ2-1; possibly TRBD2 for D (7 bases). With 6 bases removed from V and 3 bases from J, the gap between germline ends came to 21 bases. The CDR3 consists of 16 residues. Germline CDR1 is DFQATT and CDR2 is SNEGSKA (reference sequence). For the CDR3, the DNA is TGCAGTGCCATACGGGGGGCCCCCTCTCTCTACAATGAGCAGTTCTTC. Protein: CSAIRGAPSLYNEQFF.

J is TRBJ1-5 and V is TRBV7-9, with a tentative D call TRBD1 (6 bases). Germline CDR1 and CDR2: SEHNR and FQNEAQ (reference sequence). The CDR3 has 13 amino acids. Trimming shortened V by 5 bases and J by 9 bases, and 14 bases separated the two germline ends. DNA for the CDR3: TGTGCCAGCAGCCCAAAAGGGGGTCCGCCCCAGCATTTT. This codes for CASSPKGGPPQHF. Combining the CDR3 with reference TRBV7-9 and TRBJ1-5 gives the whole variable domain DTGVSQNPRHKITKRGQNVTFRCDPISEHNRLYWYRQTLGQGPEFLTYFQNEAQLEKSRLLSDRFSAERPKGSFSTLEIQRTEQGDSAMYLCASSPKGGPPQHFGDGTRLSIL.

V gene TRBV11-2 combines with J gene TRBJ2-3; D possibly corresponds to TRBD2 (5 bases). CDR3 length: 15 residues. The germline gives CDR1 SGHAT, CDR2 FQNNGV. Trimming removed 2 bases at V and 5 bases at J, with 14 bases between. This CDR3 reads CASSLLQRRGDTQYF. CDR3 DNA: TGTGCCAGCAGCTTATTACAGAGACGGGGAGATACGCAGTATTTT.

The rearrangement links TRBV4-1 to TRBJ1-2; D is unclear. V lost 0 bases to trimming and J lost 8 bases, with 16 bases between them. Germline-derived CDR1 and CDR2 are MGHRA and YSYEKL. The CDR3 runs to 15 residues. In DNA, the CDR3 is TGCGCCAGCAGCCAAGAGGAGACGTTGCCCGGGGGCTACACCTTC. Its translation: CASSQEETLPGGYTF.

This clonotype was counted a few times. Written as DNA, the CDR3 is TGCGCCAGCAGCTCCCCCCGGGGGGGGGGCGCTTCGGAGACCCAGTACTTC. This codes for CASSSPRGGGASETQYF. The chain has TRBV5-1 and TRBJ2-5; TRBD2 aligns across 8 bases. The CDR3 covers 17 residues. Germline values: CDR1 SGHRS, CDR2 YFSETQ. J was trimmed by 5 bases and V by 3 bases; bases with no gene match: 15.

This clonotype occurred many times. The chain is built from TRBV7-9 and TRBJ2-6, with D hard to call. Germline V lookup: CDR1 SEHNR, CDR2 FQNEAQ (reference sequence). Trimming removed 3 bases at V and 2 bases at J, with 2 bases between. This CDR3 region has 13 residues. The CDR3 loop is CASSFPGANVLTF. The CDR3 nucleotides read TGTGCCAGCAGCTTCCCTGGGGCCAACGTCCTGACTTTC.

This chain connects TRBV12-3 or TRBV12-4 to TRBJ1-6; D remains ambiguous. Trimming cost V 8 bases and J 7 bases, with 15 bases left between them. This CDR3 is built from 14 residues. CDR3 region: CASRPGNFNSPLHF. As DNA, the CDR3 is TGTGCCAGCCGACCGGGTAATTTCAATTCACCCCTCCACTTT.

This clonotype has a count of ten or more. V usage is TRBV28 and J usage is TRBJ2-2; no clear D. This CDR3 contains 15 residues. Germline lookup yields CDR1 MDHEN and CDR2 SYDVKM. Trimming shortened V by 4 bases and J by 5 bases, and 14 bases separated the two germline ends. This CDR3 reads CASSSSSDVTGELFF. The CDR3, as DNA: TGTGCCAGCAGTTCCTCTAGTGACGTTACCGGGGAGCTGTTTTTT.

This clonotype was counted only a few times. The chain recombines TRBV20-1 with TRBJ2-7; TRBD2 matches at 11 bases. After removal of 4 bases from V and 2 bases from J, the junction contained 7 bases not matched to a gene. The germline CDR1 and CDR2 sequences are DFQATT and SNEGSKA (reference sequence). The CDR3 contains 15 residues. CDR3 sequence: CSATGASGGTYEQYF. The CDR3 DNA follows: TGCAGTGCTACAGGGGCTAGCGGGGGGACCTACGAGCAGTACTTC.

This clonotype turned up a few times. This chain links TRBV4-3 with TRBJ2-6; 9 bases map to TRBD1. CDR1 LGHNA and CDR2 YSLEER come from the germline V gene. The CDR3 sequence is 17 residues long. After removal of 3 bases from V and 2 bases from J, the junction contained 5 bases not matched to a gene. CDR3 nucleotide sequence: TGCGCCAGCAGCCACACAGGGGGCGCAGCTGGGGCCAACGTCCTGACTTTC. Amino acids: CASSHTGGAAGANVLTF.

This clonotype turned up a few times. The chain joins TRBV7-2 to TRBJ1-6; D is ambiguous. This CDR3 contains 16 residues. In germline, CDR1 is SGHTA, CDR2 FQGNSA. The germline V and J ends were trimmed by 5 bases and 9 bases, with 20 bases remaining between them. The CDR3 protein is CASSPLSSGTGSPLHF. CDR3 sequence (DNA): TGTGCCAGCAGCCCGCTCTCTAGTGGCACCGGTTCACCCCTCCACTTT.

At least ten counts were recorded for this clonotype. The J gene is TRBJ1-2, the V gene TRBV29-1; the D is unclear. The germline V and J ends were trimmed by 4 bases and 4 bases, with 10 bases remaining between them. The CDR3 contains 12 residues. CDR1 and CDR2 from the germline V gene are SQVTM and ANQGSEA. The CDR3 nucleotides read TGCAGCGTTGGCCGCGGTGTCTATGGCTACACCTTC. The encoded protein is CSVGRGVYGYTF.

At least ten counts were recorded for this clonotype. J is TRBJ2-7 and V is TRBV5-1; D might be TRBD1 (6 bases). Trimming took off 0 bases at V and 5 bases at J, with 12 bases between the two ends. The CDR3 has 14 amino acids. From germline, CDR1 is SGHRS and CDR2 YFSETQ. CDR3 region: CASSLEGGENEQYF. CDR3 coding DNA: TGCGCCAGCAGCTTGGAAGGGGGAGAGAACGAGCAGTACTTC.

The gene calls are TRBV7-9 and TRBJ2-6; D possibly matches TRBD1 or TRBD2 (5 bases each). V dropped 5 bases and J dropped 0 bases, with 14 bases sitting between them. Germline lookup yields CDR1 SEHNR and CDR2 FQNEAQ (reference sequence). The CDR3 covers 17 residues. The CDR3 sequence: CASSPPAGTSGANVLTF. CDR3 nucleotides: TGTGCCAGCAGCCCCCCGGCAGGGACCTCTGGGGCCAACGTCCTGACTTTC.

The chain employs TRBV24-1 and TRBJ2-2, with 11 bases identical to TRBD1. The length of the CDR3 is 21 residues. Germline CDR1 KGHDR, CDR2 SFDVKD. After removal of 6 bases from V and 3 bases from J, the junction contained 20 bases not matched to a gene. The CDR3 loop reads CATSQVSPLRDRGVYTGELFF. The CDR3 region has the DNA TGTGCCACCAGTCAAGTGAGCCCTCTCCGGGACAGGGGGGTTTACACCGGGGAGCTGTTTTTT.

With respect to this clonotype: A much larger clone differs by one base, so this may be a read error. The chain joins TRBV6-4 to TRBJ1-1; TRBD1 might be the D (6 bases). The V gene's germline CDR1 is MRHNA and CDR2 SNTAGT. V lost 5 bases, J lost 3 bases, and 16 bases lay in between. This CDR3 contains 15 residues. CDR3 sequence (DNA): TGTGCCAGCAGTCGATCCAGGGGCCTGGACACTGAAGCTTTCTTT. It specifies CASSRSRGLDTEAFF.

This clonotype was picked up many times. The chain has TRBV27 and TRBJ1-4; TRBD1 matches at 9 bases. The CDR3 loop spans 15 amino acids. Losses at the gene ends were 5 bases for V and 7 bases for J; bases not matched to a gene: 8. Germline CDR1 is MNHEY and CDR2 is SMNVEV (reference sequence). In DNA, the CDR3 is TGTGCCAGCAGTACTACAGGGGGCCCGGGTGAAAAACTGTTTTTT. It specifies CASSTTGGPGEKLFF.

The J gene is TRBJ1-1, the V gene TRBV10-3; D ambiguous. Germline loops: CDR1 ENHRY, CDR2 SYGVKD. The CDR3 loop spans 14 amino acids. The V end lost 6 bases, the J end lost 5 bases, and 16 bases lay between the germline ends. CDR3 nucleotide sequence: TGTGCCATCAGGGGGATGATAGGGAGGACTGAAGCTTTCTTT. It yields the protein CAIRGMIGRTEAFF.

This clonotype was detected only a few times. The junction shows a germline mismatch at one end, possibly a read error. The J gene is TRBJ2-1, the V gene TRBV4-1, with 11 nucleotides matching TRBD2. Germline V lookup: CDR1 MGHRA, CDR2 YSYEKL. This CDR3 region has 16 residues. The CDR3 spells CASSQGTSGVYNEQFF. CDR3 sequence (DNA): TGTGCCAGCAGCCAGGGGACTAGCGGAGTTTACAATGAGCAGTTCTTC.

V and J are TRBV27 and TRBJ1-6; unclear D gene. Germline V lookup: CDR1 MNHEY, CDR2 SMNVEV (reference sequence). CDR3 size: 13 residues. V lost 3 bases and J 14 bases, leaving 14 bases between the germline ends. DNA for the CDR3: TGTGCCAGCAGTTTGGGGAATCTTATGACCCTCCACTTT. Encoded protein: CASSLGNLMTLHF.

In DNA form, the CDR3 reads TGCAGTGCTCATTCACTTACTAGCGGGAGCTACAATGAGCAGTTCTTC. Residues: CSAHSLTSGSYNEQFF. The chain carries TRBV20-1 and TRBJ2-1, with 11 nucleotides matching TRBD2. The V gene's germline CDR1 is DFQATT and CDR2 SNEGSKA (reference sequence). V was pared by 5 bases and J by 3 bases, with 9 bases of the junction left unmatched. CDR3 length equals 16 residues.

The chain employs TRBV19 and TRBJ1-2; D unresolved. Germline V gene sequence: CDR1 LNHDA, CDR2 SQIVND (reference sequence). The CDR3 has 11 residues. Trimming shortened V by 6 bases and J by 8 bases, and 10 bases separated the two germline ends. In DNA form, the CDR3 reads TGTGCCAGTAGAACCCTGGGAGGCTACACCTTC. Translated, it gives CASRTLGGYTF.

The V call is TRBV19, the J call TRBJ2-3; perhaps TRBD2 as D (5 bases). With 3 bases removed from V and 1 base from J, the gap between germline ends came to 11 bases. CDR3 length: 15 residues. CDR1 and CDR2 (germline): LNHDA, SQIVND (reference sequence). The DNA of the CDR3 is TGTGCCAGTAGTATTCTGGATAGCGGCACAGATACGCAGTATTTT. It yields the protein CASSILDSGTDTQYF.

This clonotype was observed at least ten times. The J gene is TRBJ1-1, the V gene TRBV27; D unclear. Deletions cut 1 base from V and 8 bases from J, with 17 bases between. CDR3 length: 15 residues. From germline, CDR1 is MNHEY and CDR2 SMNVEV (reference sequence). CDR3 in DNA: TGTGCCAGCAGTTTATTCAAGGGAAGGAGACTAGAAGCTTTCTTT. Protein product: CASSLFKGRRLEAFF.